These 28 T cell receptor beta chains share one sample of origin, sequenced in a study of blood T cell repertoires in COVID-19. Profiled with immunoSEQ multiplex PCR; TCRdb holds only in-frame clones, not every one. Of some 200,000 clones listed, around 84% are singletons. The sequencing input was peripheral blood. These receptors were obtained from a man aged 45-65 years with active or convalescent COVID-19.

This chain connects TRBV28 to TRBJ2-1; the match to TRBD2 covers 12 bases. CDR1 MDHEN and CDR2 SYDVKM come from the germline V gene. Germline trimming cut 1 base from V and 2 bases from J; bases unmatched to any gene: 0. CDR3 size: 16 residues. CDR3 residues: CASSLSSGGAYNEQFF. The CDR3 DNA follows: TGTGCCAGCAGTTTATCTAGCGGGGGGGCCTACAATGAGCAGTTCTTC.

The chain links TRBV4-2 to TRBJ2-2, with TRBD1 identical over 9 bases. The length of the CDR3 is 14 residues. The trim removed 5 bases at V and 5 bases at J, leaving 3 bases unmatched. The germline V gene encodes CDR1 LGHNA and CDR2 YNFKEQ. As DNA, the CDR3 is TGTGCCAGCAGCAGGACAGGGGAGACCGGGGAGCTGTTTTTT. It is translated as CASSRTGETGELFF.

The rearrangement uses TRBV7-3 and TRBJ2-3; 7 bases map to TRBD2. V was clipped by 0 bases and J by 5 bases; unmatched bases: 11. This CDR3 has 17 residues. CDR1 and CDR2 (germline): SGHTA, FQGTGA. CDR3 residues: CASSLTSPSGVGDTQYF. The CDR3 nucleotides are TGTGCCAGCAGCTTAACGTCCCCTAGCGGTGTGGGAGATACGCAGTATTTT.

The chain employs TRBV6-4 and TRBJ1-1, with D uncertain. Trimming took 0 bases from V and 0 from J, leaving 14 bases between them. This CDR3 has 17 amino acids. Germline V lookup: CDR1 MRHNA, CDR2 SNTAGT. CDR3 DNA: TGTGCCAGCAGTGACTCATTCGAGTTATTGGTGAACACTGAAGCTTTCTTT. As protein: CASSDSFELLVNTEAFF.

The rearrangement uses TRBV3-1 (or the pseudogene TRBV3-2) and TRBJ2-1, with a possible D match to TRBD1 (6 bases). CDR1 and CDR2 from the germline V gene are LGHDT and YNNKEL (reference sequence). The V end was cut by 1 base, the J end by 4 bases, with 8 bases between. The CDR3 totals 14 residues. The CDR3 region is CASSQAGDYNEQFF. CDR3 bases: TGTGCCAGCAGCCAAGCAGGGGATTACAATGAGCAGTTCTTC.

The chain links TRBV9 to TRBJ2-3, with D possibly being TRBD2 (6 bases). CDR1 and CDR2 from the germline V gene are SGDLS and YYNGEE. The V end was cut by 6 bases, the J end by 2 bases, with 16 bases between. The CDR3 covers 15 residues. CDR3 bases: TGTGCCAGCACCTCTAACGGGAGACCCACAGATACGCAGTATTTT. The encoded protein is CASTSNGRPTDTQYF.

V is TRBV28 and J is TRBJ2-5, with 13 bases fitting TRBD2. Germline CDR1 MDHEN, CDR2 SYDVKM. Trimming cost V 7 bases and J 5 bases; bases outside gene matches: 7. The length of the CDR3 is 15 residues. The CDR3 reads CASTWGLAGTETQYF. The DNA for the CDR3 is TGTGCCAGCACCTGGGGACTAGCGGGGACGGAGACCCAGTACTTC.

This sequence joins TRBV6-2 or TRBV6-3 and TRBJ2-7; D possibly corresponds to TRBD1 (6 bases). The CDR3 is made up of 14 amino acids. Germline CDR1 reads MNHEY; CDR2 reads SVGEGT. The V gene lost 5 bases and the J gene lost 0 bases, with 11 bases spanning the gap. The CDR3 here is CASSGRGLSYEQYF. The CDR3, as DNA: TGTGCCAGCAGTGGCAGGGGTCTCTCCTACGAGCAGTACTTC.

The chain employs TRBV7-9 and TRBJ1-3, with 7 bases that match TRBD1. From germline, CDR1 is SEHNR and CDR2 FQNEAQ (reference sequence). The CDR3 covers 14 residues. V shed 6 bases and J 2 bases; nucleotides not matched to a gene: 4. CDR3 in DNA: TGTGCCAGCAGTCTAGGGGGCGCTGGAAACACCATATATTTT. Encoded protein: CASSLGGAGNTIYF.

The chain links TRBV4-2 to TRBJ2-3; 9 nucleotides line up with TRBD2. This CDR3 comprises 17 residues. Germline-derived CDR1 and CDR2 are LGHNA and YNFKEQ. V dropped 1 base and J dropped 4; count of bases not matched to a gene: 9. CDR3 loop: CASSQGRASGAADTQYF. Written as DNA, the CDR3 is TGTGCCAGCAGCCAAGGACGGGCTAGCGGGGCGGCAGATACGCAGTATTTT.

The chain's CDR3 is CASRRIQGGIVRPQHF. Here the CDR3 DNA reads TGTGCCAGCAGGCGGATACAGGGGGGTATTGTAAGGCCCCAGCATTTT. The genes are TRBV28 and TRBJ1-5; 8 positions agree with TRBD1. V shed 6 bases and J 9 bases; nucleotides not matched to a gene: 16. CDR3 length equals 16 residues. The germline V gene encodes CDR1 MDHEN and CDR2 SYDVKM.

The V gene is TRBV2, the J gene TRBJ1-4; D is undetermined. Germline CDR1 and CDR2: SNHLY and FYNNEI. The CDR3 contains 16 residues. V gave up 7 bases and J gave up 0 bases, with 15 bases separating them. In DNA form, the CDR3 reads TGTGCCAGCATTAGGGAGAGGTCAGCAACTAATGAAAAACTGTTTTTT. Protein: CASIRERSATNEKLFF.

This clone was recorded once. The chain links TRBV28 to TRBJ2-5; D is perhaps TRBD1 (6 bases). Germline V gene data show CDR1 as MDHEN and CDR2 as SYDVKM. V lost 6 bases and J 5 bases, leaving 13 bases between the germline ends. The CDR3 loop spans 13 amino acids. The CDR3 DNA follows: TGTGCCAGCAGCCTGAGGGGGTGGGAGACCCAGTACTTC. Encoded protein: CASSLRGWETQYF.

The V call is TRBV18, the J call TRBJ2-3; no reliable D call. The CDR3 has 15 residues. Germline V gene sequence: CDR1 KGHSH, CDR2 LQKENI. V shed 2 bases and J shed 2 bases, with 11 bases lying between them. The CDR3 nucleotides are TGTGCCAGCTCACCAAAAAAACAGAACACAGATACGCAGTATTTT. Amino acid sequence: CASSPKKQNTDTQYF.

V is TRBV7-2 and J is TRBJ1-5; 7 nucleotides align to TRBD1. Germline V gene sequence: CDR1 SGHTA, CDR2 FQGNSA. The J segment lost 2 bases and the V segment lost 5 bases, leaving 12 bases of the junction unmatched. This CDR3 spans 17 amino acids. CDR3 region: CASSQTGVHRGNQPQHF. The CDR3 DNA sequence: TGTGCCAGCAGCCAAACAGGGGTTCATAGGGGCAATCAGCCCCAGCATTTT.

The CDR3 sequence is CASSESAQGNTEAFF. In DNA, the CDR3 is TGCGCCAGCAGTGAGTCGGCGCAGGGGAACACTGAAGCTTTCTTT. This sequence joins TRBV10-2 and TRBJ1-1, with D possibly TRBD1 on 5 matching bases. CDR1 is WSHSY, CDR2 SAAADI, per germline. V lost 0 bases to trimming and J lost 1 base, with 9 bases between them. This CDR3 comprises 15 residues.

Notes on this clone: The same CDR3 can be traced to other DNA sequences in this sample. CDR3 sequence reads: CASSLQGRDGYTF. CDR3 sequence (DNA): TGTGCCAGTAGTTTACAGGGAAGGGATGGCTACACCTTC. This chain links TRBV19 with TRBJ1-2; D may be TRBD1 (6 bases). The germline V gene encodes CDR1 LNHDA and CDR2 SQIVND (reference sequence). The V and J ends lost 5 bases and 6 bases respectively, with 13 bases between them. The CDR3 is 13 residues long.

The V and J genes are TRBV24-1 and TRBJ2-2, with D maybe TRBD1 (6 bases). Germline V CDR1 and CDR2: KGHDR, SFDVKD. Trimming removed 9 bases from V and 1 base from J, with 8 bases in between. The CDR3 has 13 residues. DNA of the CDR3: TGTGCCACCTTGGGACAGAACACCGGGGAGCTGTTTTTT. It yields the protein CATLGQNTGELFF.

The chain carries TRBV9 and TRBJ2-5, with 8 bases lining up with TRBD2. The CDR3 totals 15 residues. Germline V gives CDR1 SGDLS, CDR2 YYNGEE. V gave up 4 bases and J gave up 5 bases; unmatched junction bases: 10. This CDR3 is CASSTGGHLMETQYF. CDR3 bases: TGTGCCAGCAGCACGGGGGGGCATTTGATGGAGACCCAGTACTTC.

The chain recombines TRBV5-1 with TRBJ2-5; a possible D gene is TRBD1 (6 bases). From germline, CDR1 is SGHRS and CDR2 YFSETQ. The CDR3 has 14 amino acids. Between the trimmed V and J ends, which lost 0 bases and 3 bases, there was a span of 9 bases. The CDR3 here is CASSLANREETQYF. The CDR3 region has the DNA TGCGCCAGCAGCTTGGCAAACAGGGAAGAGACCCAGTACTTC.

The gene calls are TRBV6-5 and TRBJ1-3; unclear D gene. The CDR3 has 14 amino acids. Trimming stripped 9 bases from V and 0 bases from J, with 12 bases between. The germline gives CDR1 MNHEY, CDR2 SVGAGI. Here the CDR3 DNA reads TGTGCCAGTGCAACCCCAGGCTCTGGAAACACCATATATTTT. It translates to CASATPGSGNTIYF.

J is TRBJ1-2 and V is TRBV7-2; 7 nucleotides match TRBD1. Trimming removed 5 bases from V and 3 bases from J; junction bases left unmatched: 6. Germline lookup yields CDR1 SGHTA and CDR2 FQGNSA. This CDR3 has 14 residues. CDR3 region: CASSAQGTDYGYTF. CDR3 bases: TGTGCCAGCAGCGCCCAAGGGACAGACTATGGCTACACCTTC.

This clone was observed once. The rearrangement joins TRBV6-2 or TRBV6-3 to TRBJ2-7, with D possibly TRBD2 on 5 matching bases. CDR1 and CDR2 from the germline V gene are MNHEY and SVGEGT. Trimming shortened V by 6 bases and J by 2 bases, and 17 bases separated the two germline ends. The CDR3 has 15 amino acids. The CDR3 coding sequence is TGTGCCAGCAGCCTTTTCGTCCCGGGAACCTACGAGCAGTACTTC. As protein: CASSLFVPGTYEQYF.

CDR3 amino acids: CASAGLAGGRENIQYF. CDR3 coding DNA: TGTGCCAGCGCGGGACTAGCGGGAGGGAGGGAGAACATTCAGTACTTC. The genes are TRBV2 and TRBJ2-4; TRBD2 matches at 16 bases. CDR1 is SNHLY, CDR2 FYNNEI, per germline. The J segment lost 7 bases and the V segment lost 8 bases, leaving 8 bases of the junction unmatched. The CDR3 spans 16 residues. Variable domain in full (rest from reference TRBV2 and TRBJ2-4): EPEVTQTPSHQVTQMGQEVILRCVPISNHLYFYWYRQILGQKVEFLVSFYNNEISEKSEIFDDQFSVERPDGSNFTLKIRSTKLEDSAMYFCASAGLAGGRENIQYFGAGTRLSVL.

This clone was detected once. This chain connects TRBV5-1 to TRBJ2-2; 10 nucleotides agree with TRBD2. CDR1 is SGHRS, CDR2 YFSETQ, per germline. This CDR3 spans 20 amino acids. J lost 1 base, V lost 0 bases, and 12 bases had no gene match. This CDR3 reads CASSLAGGRLAGVNTGELFF. In nucleotides, the CDR3 is TGCGCCAGCAGCTTGGCTGGGGGGCGTCTAGCGGGAGTGAACACCGGGGAGCTGTTTTTT.

The rearrangement links TRBV27 to TRBJ2-7; 7 bases map to TRBD2. The V and J ends lost 8 bases and 3 bases, in that order; junction bases with no gene match: 1. Germline V gene lookup returns CDR1 MNHEY and CDR2 SMNVEV (reference sequence). The CDR3 sequence is 11 residues long. CDR3 sequence reads: CASGRGYEQYV. CDR3 DNA sequence: TGTGCCAGCGGGAGGGGCTACGAGCAGTACGTC.

The rearrangement links TRBV28 to TRBJ1-1, with a weak D call TRBD1 (5 bases). V shed 2 bases and J shed 0 bases, with 10 bases lying between them. CDR1 and CDR2 from the germline V gene are MDHEN and SYDVKM. CDR3 length: 15 residues. In nucleotides, the CDR3 is TGTGCCAGCAGTTTAGGGGCAGGAATGAACACTGAAGCTTTCTTT. This codes for CASSLGAGMNTEAFF.

About this clone itself: A much larger clone lies a single base off, so this may be a read error. This rearrangement joins TRBV4-1 to TRBJ2-2; TRBD2 aligns across 9 bases. The CDR3 totals 18 residues. Germline V gives CDR1 MGHRA, CDR2 YSYEKL. V shed 3 bases, J shed 4 bases, and the junction held 12 bases outside the gene matches. The CDR3 spells CASSHGALRGGSTGELFF. The CDR3 coding sequence is TGCGCCAGCAGCCACGGGGCTTTGCGGGGGGGGAGCACCGGGGAGCTGTTTTTT.